This T cell receptor (beta chain) was found in a study of blood T cell repertoires in COVID-19. Study-level information: T cells, B-cell-depleted T cells, or PBMCs supplied cDNA or gDNA.

The CDR3 is made up of 14 amino acids. J was trimmed by 13 bases and V by 2 bases; bases with no gene match: 7. Germline CDR1 SGHTA, CDR2 FQGNSA. Per the original methods: Scientists estimated how many nucleated cells there were by amplifying reference gene primers. TCRdb's table, derived via immunoSEQ multiplex PCR, lists solely in-frame clones and lacks some. From that table come the V and J calls and clone size; the DNA was used to work out D and trimming. The sample consists of some 45,000 clones, just over 90% of them appearing once. The sample consisted of peripheral blood. The chain combines TRBV7-2 with TRBJ1-6; TRBD1 matches 8 bases. The sequence was obtained from a man between 60 and 75 years old with COVID-19, enrolled during active disease. The CDR3 loop reads CASSLRSTGGPLHF. The CDR3 coding sequence is TGTGCCAGCAGCTTAAGATCCACAGGGGGGCCCCTCCACTTT.